This T cell receptor beta chain was recovered during a study of identical twins. The J segment lost 7 bases and the V segment lost 6 bases, leaving 10 bases of the junction unmatched. This CDR3 contains 15 residues. CDR1 DFQATT and CDR2 SNEGSKA come from the germline V gene (reference sequence). Each CDR3 protein gets one entry after TCRdb re-called the 5' RACE reads with MiXCR. Seen here are approximately 890,000 distinct CDR3 sequences, 9% to 15% observed once, and the top ten hold 1.5% to 2%. A few counts support this clonotype. These records were also assigned to another study, of yellow fever vaccine responses in identical twins.

The J gene is TRBJ2-7, the V gene TRBV20-1; 15 bases line up with TRBD2. This sequence was found in a woman under 30 in good health. The sample comprised PBMCs. This CDR3 reads CSATGTSGRIGEQYF. In DNA form, the CDR3 reads TGCAGTGCCACCGGGACTAGCGGGAGGATCGGGGAGCAGTACTTC.